A single sample is the source of the 7 T cell receptor beta chains below, sequenced in a study of T cells in Graves' hyperthyroidism and ophthalmopathy. The CDR3 regions of TCR beta were amplified from RNA transcripts. Using the HTBI primer set, a first-round RT-PCR was run on the TCR CDR3. In TCRdb, the multiplex PCR reads were re-called with MiXCR into one record per CDR3 protein. The sample records hundreds of thousands of distinct CDR3 sequences, approximately 13% being singletons. The material sequenced was blood. These receptors all stem from a woman under 30 with Graves' hyperthyroidism.

This clonotype was detected only a few times. The chain couples TRBV6-1 to TRBJ1-2, with a possible D match to TRBD1 (6 bases). V lost 5 bases to trimming and J lost 8 bases, with 15 bases between them. The CDR3 is made up of 13 amino acids. Germline CDR1 is MNHNS and CDR2 is SASEGT. CDR3 DNA sequence: TGTGCCAGCAGTACCACACAGGGTGTCGGCTACACCTTC. Encoded protein: CASSTTQGVGYTF.

This clonotype appeared many times. The chain recombines TRBV28 with TRBJ2-7; D is unclear. The germline CDR1 and CDR2 sequences are MDHEN and SYDVKM. CDR3 length: 16 residues. The ends were cut back, 6 bases at V and 3 bases at J, with 21 bases in the middle. The CDR3 DNA sequence: TGTGCCAGCAGCCGCCCAAGGCCACTGGATCTCTACGAGCAGTACTTC. Translation: CASSRPRPLDLYEQYF.

The table lists this clonotype with many counts. The chain has TRBV10-3 and TRBJ2-1; 9 nucleotides line up with TRBD1. V shed 4 bases, J shed 4 bases, and the junction held 5 bases outside the gene matches. From germline, CDR1 is ENHRY and CDR2 SYGVKD. The CDR3 totals 15 residues. The CDR3 region is CAISGGQGIYNEQFF. CDR3 in DNA: TGTGCCATCAGTGGGGGACAGGGAATTTACAATGAGCAGTTCTTC.

This clonotype was detected a few times. In DNA, the CDR3 is TGTGCCAGCAGCTTAGTTGACCAAGAGACCCAGTACTTC. This gives the protein CASSLVDQETQYF. J is TRBJ2-5 and V is TRBV7-9; unclear D gene. Per the germline V gene, CDR1 is SEHNR and CDR2 is FQNEAQ (reference sequence). V was trimmed by 1 base and J by 0 bases, leaving 3 bases between them. The CDR3 totals 13 residues.

This clonotype was found many times. V usage is TRBV7-8 and J usage is TRBJ2-2; D unclear. Germline V CDR1 and CDR2: SGHVS, FQNEAQ. The CDR3 sequence is 15 residues long. V gave up 3 bases and J gave up 0 bases, with 8 bases separating them. The CDR3 loop reads CASSFRGPNTGELFF. The CDR3 DNA sequence: TGTGCCAGCAGCTTCCGTGGGCCGAACACCGGGGAGCTGTTTTTT.

This clonotype was seen repeatedly, ten times or more. The chain links TRBV7-8 to TRBJ2-7, with D possibly matching TRBD2 (6 bases). Trimming pared 7 bases from V and 4 bases from J, leaving 14 bases between. The germline gives CDR1 SGHVS, CDR2 FQNEAQ. This CDR3 contains 13 residues. The CDR3 spells CASNPLEGYEQYF. CDR3 sequence (DNA): TGTGCCAGCAACCCCCTGGAGGGGTACGAGCAGTACTTC.

In its sample, this clonotype was seen many times. The V call is TRBV20-1, the J call TRBJ2-7; 9 bases agree with TRBD1. Germline-derived CDR1 and CDR2 are DFQATT and SNEGSKA (reference sequence). The junction had 4 bases not matched to a gene; V was cut back by 5 bases and J by 2 bases. This CDR3 is built from 13 residues. The CDR3 loop is CSAWGTGTYEQYF. The DNA for the CDR3 is TGCAGTGCTTGGGGGACAGGGACCTACGAGCAGTACTTC.